This T cell receptor beta chain was identified during a study of CD8+CD57+ T cells in acquired aplastic anemia. In the study overall: Average DNA yield from sorted CD4+ and CD8+ cells was about 3.2 ug.

As for this clonotype: Its antigen is unidentified.

Individuals selected for sequencing had exhibited CD8+CD57+ cell expansion on flow cytometry. V trimming: 4 bases; J trimming: 5 bases; junction bases outside the gene matches: 6. From germline, CDR1 is SGHRS and CDR2 YFSETQ. CDR3 size: 13 residues. The use of genomic DNA as template underpinned the TCR beta VDJ and CDR3 profiling. In TCRdb, the reads were re-called with MiXCR into one record per CDR3 protein. The sample shows a few hundred thousand distinct CDR3 sequences, around 50% of them seen only once. Study-level results: Overlapping CD8+ CDR3 repertoires of patients and controls contained around 31 shared sequences.

This TCR came from a human donor with aplastic anemia. The sample comprised sorted CD4+, CD8+, or CD8+CD57+ T cells (not recorded which) from PBMCs. This sequence joins TRBV5-1 and TRBJ2-7, with 7 bases matching TRBD1. The CDR3 nucleotides read TGCGCCAGCAGCCTAACAGGGGCGGACGAGCAGTACTTC. This sequence encodes CASSLTGADEQYF.